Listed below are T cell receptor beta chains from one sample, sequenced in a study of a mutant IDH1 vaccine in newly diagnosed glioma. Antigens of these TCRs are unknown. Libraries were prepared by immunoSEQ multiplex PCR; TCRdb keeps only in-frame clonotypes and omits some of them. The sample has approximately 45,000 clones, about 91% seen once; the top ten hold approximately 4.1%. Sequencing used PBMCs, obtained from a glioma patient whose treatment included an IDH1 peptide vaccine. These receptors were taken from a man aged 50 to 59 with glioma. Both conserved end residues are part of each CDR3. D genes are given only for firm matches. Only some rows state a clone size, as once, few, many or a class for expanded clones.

CDR3: CASSFGTSGIYEQYF
DNA: TGTGCCAGCAGCTTCGGGACTAGCGGAATCTACGAGCAGTACTTC
V: TRBV5-6
size: .
D: TRBD2
J: TRBJ2-7

CDR3: CASSPRQGVTEAFF
DNA: TGTGCCAGCAGCCCGCGACAGGGGGTCACTGAAGCTTTCTTT
V: TRBV9
size: .
D: TRBD1
J: TRBJ1-1

CDR3: CASSQERGYQPQHF
DNA: TGCGCCAGCAGCCAAGAACGTGGTTATCAGCCCCAGCATTTT
V: TRBV4-3
size: .
D: .
J: TRBJ1-5

CDR3: CASSSALVKTEAFF
DNA: TGTGCCAGCTCCAGCGCCCTAGTTAAAACTGAAGCTTTCTTT
V: TRBV18
size: .
D: .
J: TRBJ1-1

CDR3: CASSTGLYTYEQYF
DNA: TGTGCCAGCAGTACCGGGCTCTATACCTACGAGCAGTACTTC
V: TRBV6-6
size: once
D: .
J: TRBJ2-7

CDR3: CASSLGRDYEQYF
DNA: TGTGCCAGCAGCTTAGGTCGAGACTACGAGCAGTACTTC
V: TRBV7-6
size: .
D: .
J: TRBJ2-7

CDR3: CASSPAVSSATNEKLFF
DNA: TGCGCCAGCAGCCCGGCGGTATCTTCGGCAACTAATGAAAAACTGTTTTTT
V: TRBV5-1
size: .
D: .
J: TRBJ1-4

CDR3: CACNHGRDSNQPQHF
DNA: TGTGCCTGTAACCACGGCAGGGACAGCAATCAGCCCCAGCATTTT
V: TRBV30
size: .
D: .
J: TRBJ1-5

CDR3: CASSVRTGGNQPQHF
DNA: TGTGCCAGCAGCGTCAGGACAGGGGGCAATCAGCCCCAGCATTTT
V: TRBV5-5
size: .
D: TRBD1
J: TRBJ1-5

CDR3: CASTPTGVGSDTQYF
DNA: TGTGCCAGCACCCCGACAGGGGTAGGGTCAGATACGCAGTATTTT
V: TRBV2
size: .
D: TRBD1
J: TRBJ2-3

CDR3: CASSGSQETQYF
DNA: TGCGCCAGCAGTGGCAGCCAAGAGACCCAGTACTTC
V: TRBV5-1
size: .
D: .
J: TRBJ2-5

CDR3: CASSLIPMNTGELFF
DNA: TGTGCCAGCAGTTTGATACCGATGAACACCGGGGAGCTGTTTTTT
V: TRBV7-3
size: .
D: .
J: TRBJ2-2

CDR3: CASSLLPRGQGAYEQYF
DNA: TGCGCCAGCAGCTTGTTACCCCGAGGACAGGGGGCCTACGAGCAGTACTTC
V: TRBV5-1
size: .
D: TRBD1
J: TRBJ2-7

CDR3: CASSFGLPTYEQYF
DNA: TGCGCCAGCAGCTTTGGACTGCCAACCTACGAGCAGTACTTC
V: TRBV5-1
size: .
D: .
J: TRBJ2-7

CDR3: CASSSAGTAFYEQYF
DNA: TGTGCCAGCAGCTCGGCCGGGACAGCTTTCTACGAGCAGTACTTC
V: TRBV7-9
size: .
D: TRBD1
J: TRBJ2-7

CDR3: CASSVGTGSSYNEQFF
DNA: TGTGCCAGCAGCGTAGGAACAGGATCTTCCTACAATGAGCAGTTCTTC
V: TRBV9
size: .
D: .
J: TRBJ2-1

CDR3: CASALDSTYEQYF
DNA: TGTGCCAGCGCGTTAGACAGCACCTACGAGCAGTACTTC
V: TRBV19
size: .
D: .
J: TRBJ2-7

CDR3: CASSPRGSYGYTF
DNA: TGCGCCAGCAGCCCGAGGGGGTCCTATGGCTACACCTTC
V: TRBV4-3
size: .
D: .
J: TRBJ1-2

CDR3: CASSSSRDGNTEAFF
DNA: TGTGCCAGCAGTTCCTCCCGGGACGGGAACACTGAAGCTTTCTTT
V: TRBV6-6
size: .
D: .
J: TRBJ1-1

CDR3: CASSETSVGSYGYTF
DNA: TGTGCCAGTAGTGAGACATCCGTCGGGAGCTATGGCTACACCTTC
V: TRBV19
size: .
D: .
J: TRBJ1-2

CDR3: CASRGGNNQPQHF
DNA: TGTGCCAGCAGGGGGGGGAACAATCAGCCCCAGCATTTT
V: TRBV28
size: .
D: .
J: TRBJ1-5

CDR3: CASSSRTSSEQYF
DNA: TGTGCCAGCTCATCCCGGACTAGCAGCGAGCAGTACTTC
V: TRBV18
size: .
D: TRBD2
J: TRBJ2-7

CDR3: CAWSVRGSRNQPQHF
DNA: TGTGCCTGGAGTGTACGAGGTTCGCGCAATCAGCCCCAGCATTTT
V: TRBV30
size: .
D: .
J: TRBJ1-5

CDR3: CASREESSYEQYF
DNA: TGCGCCAGCAGGGAAGAAAGCTCCTACGAGCAGTACTTC
V: TRBV5-1
size: .
D: .
J: TRBJ2-7

CDR3: CASTPLPDSGNTIYF
DNA: TGTGCCAGCACCCCTCTCCCGGACTCTGGAAACACCATATATTTT
V: TRBV9
size: .
D: .
J: TRBJ1-3

CDR3: CAWSVGGSYSNQPQHF
DNA: TGTGCCTGGAGTGTAGGTGGCAGCTATAGCAATCAGCCCCAGCATTTT
V: TRBV30
size: .
D: .
J: TRBJ1-5

CDR3: CASSVGAGLRDGYTF
DNA: TGTGCCAGCAGCGTAGGCGCAGGGCTCCGGGATGGCTACACCTTC
V: TRBV9
size: .
D: .
J: TRBJ1-2

CDR3: CASSFDFGTGGSGNTIYF
DNA: TGTGCCAGCAGCTTTGATTTCGGGACAGGGGGCTCTGGAAACACCATATATTTT
V: TRBV12-1
size: .
D: .
J: TRBJ1-3

CDR3: CASWTASSYEQYF
DNA: TGTGCCAGCTGGACGGCGAGCTCCTACGAGCAGTACTTC
V: TRBV27
size: few
D: .
J: TRBJ2-7

CDR3: CASSIDGGSTMNTEAFF
DNA: TGTGCCAGTAGTATAGACGGGGGCTCGACCATGAACACTGAAGCTTTCTTT
V: TRBV19
size: once
D: .
J: TRBJ1-1

CDR3: CASSQGTAPYEQYF
DNA: TGCGCCAGCAGCCAAGGGACAGCCCCCTACGAGCAGTACTTC
V: TRBV4-1
size: .
D: .
J: TRBJ2-7

CDR3: CASSDMGTYEQYF
DNA: TGCGCCAGCAGTGACATGGGGACCTACGAGCAGTACTTC
V: TRBV10-2
size: once
D: .
J: TRBJ2-7

CDR3: CASEDRAGNTIYF
DNA: TGTGCCAGTGAGGACAGGGCTGGAAACACCATATATTTT
V: TRBV19
size: .
D: TRBD1
J: TRBJ1-3

CDR3: CAITPRDSVSEQYF
DNA: TGTGCCATCACGCCCCGGGACTCGGTCAGCGAGCAGTACTTC
V: TRBV10-3
size: .
D: .
J: TRBJ2-7

CDR3: CSVKVEAYEQYF
DNA: TGCAGCGTGAAGGTTGAAGCCTACGAGCAGTACTTC
V: TRBV29-1
size: .
D: .
J: TRBJ2-7

CDR3: CASSMGQTVNTEAFF
DNA: TGTGCCAGTAGTATGGGACAGACCGTGAACACTGAAGCTTTCTTT
V: TRBV19
size: once
D: TRBD1
J: TRBJ1-1

CDR3: CSVEVSTHEQYF
DNA: TGCAGCGTGGAAGTTTCGACCCACGAGCAGTACTTC
V: TRBV29-1
size: .
D: .
J: TRBJ2-7

CDR3: CASSQDYLNTEAFF
DNA: TGCGCCAGCAGCCAAGATTACTTGAACACTGAAGCTTTCTTT
V: TRBV4-1
size: .
D: .
J: TRBJ1-1

CDR3: CASSQDAGSSYNEQFF
DNA: TGTGCCAGCAGCCAAGACGCCGGGAGCTCCTACAATGAGCAGTTCTTC
V: TRBV4-2
size: .
D: .
J: TRBJ2-1

CDR3: CASSPGGREARYEQYF
DNA: TGCGCCAGCAGCCCGGGGGGGCGGGAGGCCCGATACGAGCAGTACTTC
V: TRBV5-1
size: .
D: TRBD2
J: TRBJ2-7

CDR3: CASRRRETSTDTQYF
DNA: TGTGCCAGCAGGCGGCGTGAAACTAGCACAGATACGCAGTATTTT
V: TRBV27
size: .
D: .
J: TRBJ2-3